This record looks at one TCR beta chain sequence and its context. What it recognizes is unknown. The DNA is omitted, as the CDR3 cannot be located on it reliably, and the CDR3 follows TCRdb's listing. These data belong to a study of T cell repertoires in cytomegalovirus infection. Findings and limits, study-wide: HLA-C-restricted CMV clonotypes gave the most frequent clonotype in two of eight donors.

The CDR3 spans 13 residues, counting both ends. CDR1 and CDR2 from the germline V gene are SGHNT and YYREEE (reference sequence). In TCRdb, the reads were re-called with MiXCR into one record per CDR3 protein. Here the sample spans over 250,000 distinct CDR3 sequences, 22% being singletons. The chain joins TRBV5-4 to TRBJ2-3; TRBD2 is taken as the D call from the table, unchecked against the DNA. This clonotype was sampled from a human donor in good health (CMV status not recorded). Some clones in this sample may be carry-over from other donors' samples. This specimen consisted of cultured PBMCs, obtained from culture after CMV antigen stimulation. The CDR3 protein is CASSSSAPDTQYF.